These 26 T cell receptor beta chains were all obtained from the same sample, sequenced in a study of blood T cell repertoires in COVID-19. TCRdb's copy holds only in-frame clones and misses some; the assay was immunoSEQ multiplex PCR. Seen here are roughly 150,000 clones, around 74% observed once, and the top ten hold roughly 3.6%. The material sequenced was peripheral blood. Receptors originate from an elderly woman with acute or convalescent COVID-19.

The chain couples TRBV6-2 or TRBV6-3 to TRBJ2-2; TRBD1 agrees at 12 bases. Germline V gene lookup returns CDR1 MNHEY and CDR2 SVGEGT. Trimming at V came to 2 bases and at J to 6 bases, leaving 4 bases not matched to a gene. This CDR3 spans 16 amino acids. CDR3: CASSYVGTGGSGELFF. The CDR3 DNA reads as TGTGCCAGCAGTTACGTCGGGACAGGGGGCTCCGGGGAGCTGTTTTTT.

J is TRBJ1-5 and V is TRBV11-2; D not certain. Per germline, CDR1 SGHAT and CDR2 FQNNGV. Deletions cut 0 bases from V and 4 bases from J, with 10 bases between. This CDR3 region has 15 residues. The chain's CDR3 is CASSLDLDANQPQHF. DNA of the CDR3: TGTGCCAGCAGCTTAGATCTAGATGCTAATCAGCCCCAGCATTTT.

This clone has a handful of counts. This chain's CDR3 is CASSLWGGNTIYF. CDR3 DNA sequence: TGTGCCAGCAGCTTATGGGGAGGTAACACCATATATTTT. The V call is TRBV7-2, the J call TRBJ1-3; no definite D call. V was clipped by 2 bases and J by 7 bases, with 9 bases between them. The CDR3 spans 13 residues. The germline CDR1 and CDR2 sequences are SGHTA and FQGNSA.

The rearrangement links TRBV20-1 to TRBJ1-6, with unresolved D. The CDR3 length is 14 residues. Germline CDR1 reads DFQATT; CDR2 reads SNEGSKA (reference sequence). Trimming removed 3 bases at V and 5 bases at J, with 11 bases between. CDR3 sequence: CSASPRQNNSPLHF. The CDR3 region has the DNA TGCAGTGCTAGTCCCAGGCAGAATAATTCACCCCTCCACTTT.

The V call is TRBV24-1, the J call TRBJ2-3, with 7 bases that match TRBD2. Germline V gives CDR1 KGHDR, CDR2 SFDVKD. Trimming removed 3 bases from V and 1 base from J; junction bases left unmatched: 3. This CDR3 has 15 amino acids. The CDR3 DNA is TGTGCCACCAGTGATCGGGGGGAGGGCACAGATACGCAGTATTTT. It codes for CATSDRGEGTDTQYF.

The genes are TRBV19 and TRBJ2-2; 7 bases are shared with TRBD2. With V trimmed by 5 bases and J by 4 bases, 10 bases remained unmatched. Germline V lookup: CDR1 LNHDA, CDR2 SQIVND (reference sequence). There are 16 residues in the CDR3. The CDR3 loop reads CASSPLGLVGTGELFF. The CDR3 DNA reads as TGTGCCAGTAGTCCGTTAGGACTAGTGGGCACCGGGGAGCTGTTTTTT.

This sequence joins TRBV19 and TRBJ1-5, with D possibly being TRBD1 (6 bases). Germline V lookup: CDR1 LNHDA, CDR2 SQIVND (reference sequence). V was trimmed by 8 bases and J by 6 bases, leaving 23 bases between them. CDR3 length: 16 amino acids. CDR3 sequence (DNA): TGTGCCAGTCGAGGGGGAACAGCAGGGGCTGGTCAGCCCCAGCATTTT. It specifies CASRGGTAGAGQPQHF.

This chain joins TRBV4-1 and TRBJ2-5; 9 bases are shared with TRBD2. The length of the CDR3 is 16 residues. Per germline, CDR1 MGHRA and CDR2 YSYEKL. Trimming took 3 bases from V and 1 from J; bases not matched to a gene: 6. The CDR3 coding sequence is TGCGCCAGCAGCCAGGGAGGACTAGCGCTCCAAGAGACCCAGTACTTC. This sequence encodes CASSQGGLALQETQYF.

This chain connects TRBV18 to TRBJ2-1, with 11 nucleotides matching TRBD2. Germline V gene sequence: CDR1 KGHSH, CDR2 LQKENI. The V segment lost 0 bases and the J segment 5 bases; nucleotides outside the gene matches: 3. The CDR3 contains 16 residues. The CDR3 loop is CASSPPYSGRDNEQFF. DNA of the CDR3: TGTGCCAGCTCACCACCTTATAGCGGGAGGGACAATGAGCAGTTCTTC.

The chain combines TRBV30 with TRBJ1-2; D call uncertain. Trimming stripped 0 bases from V and 3 bases from J, with 8 bases between. The CDR3 covers 13 residues. CDR1 and CDR2 from the germline V gene are GTSNPN and SVGIG (reference sequence). The CDR3, as DNA: TGTGCCTGGAGTGTAAGGCAGGACTATGGCTACACCTTC. It is translated as CAWSVRQDYGYTF.

This chain joins TRBV5-4 and TRBJ2-5, with TRBD2 matching over 14 bases. CDR3 size: 19 residues. Germline values: CDR1 SGHNT, CDR2 YYREEE (reference sequence). V lost 3 bases to trimming and J lost 4 bases; unmatched junction nucleotides: 14. The CDR3 coding sequence is TGTGCCAGCAGCTCCAAGATTGGGACTAGCGGGGGCCGGGTAGAGACCCAGTACTTC. Protein: CASSSKIGTSGGRVETQYF. Full variable domain (remainder filled in from reference TRBV5-4 and TRBJ2-5): ETGVTQSPTHLIKTRGQQVTLRCSSQSGHNTVSWYQQALGQGPQFIFQYYREEENGRGNFPPRFSGLQFPNYSSELNVNALELDDSALYLCASSSKIGTSGGRVETQYFGPGTRLLVL.

V gene TRBV7-8 combines with J gene TRBJ2-2; TRBD1 agrees at 11 bases. Germline lookup yields CDR1 SGHVS and CDR2 FQNEAQ. The CDR3 loop spans 18 amino acids. V was pared by 1 base and J by 6 bases, with 10 bases of the junction left unmatched. Written as DNA, the CDR3 is TGTGCCAGCAGCTTAGGATCTAGGACAGGGGGCGCCCCCGGGGAGCTGTTTTTT. This encodes CASSLGSRTGGAPGELFF.

The DNA of the CDR3 is TGCGCCAGCAAGACTAGCGGAGACACAGATACGCAGTATTTT. This translates into CASKTSGDTDTQYF. The chain is built from TRBV5-1 and TRBJ2-3; 9 bases are a match to TRBD2. CDR1 and CDR2 (germline): SGHRS, YFSETQ. CDR3 length: 14 residues. V shed 6 bases and J 2 bases; nucleotides not matched to a gene: 4.

This chain joins TRBV11-2 and TRBJ2-7; no definite D call. The V gene's germline CDR1 is SGHAT and CDR2 FQNNGV. V lost 1 base and J lost 3, with 10 bases in between. CDR3 length: 14 amino acids. The CDR3 protein is CASSLGQLVYEQYF. The CDR3 DNA follows: TGTGCCAGCAGCTTAGGTCAGTTGGTCTACGAGCAGTACTTC.

This clone was counted a few times. The V gene is TRBV2, the J gene TRBJ2-2, with no clear D. The V end lost 2 bases, the J end lost 3 bases, and 16 bases lay between the germline ends. Germline-derived CDR1 and CDR2 are SNHLY and FYNNEI. The CDR3 covers 17 residues. CDR3 in amino acids: CASSERSPTKDTGELFF. The CDR3 coding sequence is TGTGCCAGCAGTGAAAGGTCTCCCACTAAGGACACCGGGGAGCTGTTTTTT.

This clone was observed once. The rearrangement links TRBV10-3 to TRBJ1-2, with D hard to call. CDR3 length: 16 residues. With 4 bases removed from V and 4 bases from J, the gap between germline ends came to 19 bases. Germline-derived CDR1 and CDR2 are ENHRY and SYGVKD. The CDR3 DNA is TGTGCCATCAGTGGAATGAGCGGGAGGGAACCCTATGGCTACACCTTC. Its translation: CAISGMSGREPYGYTF.

This chain links TRBV11-1 with TRBJ1-1; D is uncertain. V lost 5 bases to trimming and J lost 1 base, with 2 bases between them. The CDR3 covers 11 residues. Germline assignment: CDR1 SGHAT and CDR2 FQDESV (reference sequence). The DNA of the CDR3 is TGTGCCAGCAGCCAGAACACTGAAGCTTTCTTT. It yields the protein CASSQNTEAFF.

The table lists this clone with a few counts. This chain links TRBV7-2 with TRBJ1-2, with 7 bases aligning to TRBD1. CDR1 and CDR2 (germline): SGHTA, FQGNSA. This CDR3 has 15 amino acids. The V gene end was trimmed by 1 base and the J gene end by 4 bases; junction bases not matched to a gene: 6. DNA of the CDR3: TGTGCCAGCAGCTTAGGAGCAGCAGGGGGCTATGGCTACACCTTC. It specifies CASSLGAAGGYGYTF.

The V gene is TRBV30, the J gene TRBJ2-2; 8 bases map to TRBD2. The CDR3 loop spans 15 amino acids. Germline trimming cut 0 bases from V and 6 bases from J; bases unmatched to any gene: 6. CDR1 is GTSNPN, CDR2 SVGIG, per germline (reference sequence). The CDR3 protein is CAWSVKPGGPGELFF. The CDR3 nucleotides are TGTGCCTGGAGTGTAAAGCCGGGAGGGCCCGGGGAGCTGTTTTTT. The whole variable domain, filled in from reference TRBV30 and TRBJ2-2, reads SQTIHQWPATLVQPVGSPLSLECTVEGTSNPNLYWYRQAAGRGLQLLFYSVGIGQISSEVPQNLSASRPQDRQFILSSKKLLLSDSGFYLCAWSVKPGGPGELFFGEGSRLTVL.

This chain connects TRBV19 to TRBJ2-2; TRBD1 aligns across 7 bases. This CDR3 region has 14 residues. V gave up 6 bases and J gave up 6 bases; unmatched junction bases: 7. Germline values: CDR1 LNHDA, CDR2 SQIVND (reference sequence). The CDR3 reads CASSRQGGAGELFF. Here the CDR3 DNA reads TGTGCCAGTAGCCGACAGGGTGGGGCCGGGGAGCTGTTTTTT.

This rearrangement joins TRBV7-8 to TRBJ2-5; possible D gene TRBD1, 6 bases. V gave up 3 bases and J gave up 1 base, with 9 bases separating them. The CDR3 covers 14 residues. From germline, CDR1 is SGHVS and CDR2 FQNEAQ. The CDR3 DNA is TGTGCCAGCAGCTTCGGGACATCCCAAGAGACCCAGTACTTC. The encoded protein is CASSFGTSQETQYF.

A single count supports this clone. DNA of the CDR3: TGTGCCAGCAGTTACTTCCAGGGAACAGAGACCCAGTACTTC. This codes for CASSYFQGTETQYF. The chain recombines TRBV6-5 with TRBJ2-5; TRBD1 is a possible D gene (5 bases). Trimming cost V 1 base and J 4 bases, with 10 bases left between them. This CDR3 has 14 residues. Germline CDR1 reads MNHEY; CDR2 reads SVGAGI.

CDR3 nucleotides: TGTGCCAGCAGCTCCCCAAGCGGGCTCTCAACCTACGAGCAGTACTTC. It yields the protein CASSSPSGLSTYEQYF. The chain combines TRBV7-8 with TRBJ2-7; a weak D match, TRBD2 (6 bases). This CDR3 spans 16 amino acids. V dropped 4 bases and J dropped 2 bases, with 18 bases sitting between them. Germline V gives CDR1 SGHVS, CDR2 FQNEAQ.

Here the CDR3 DNA reads TGTGCCAGCAGCCTTAGCGGGGGGGCAGGGGAGACCCAGTACTTC. As protein: CASSLSGGAGETQYF. The V and J genes are TRBV7-2 and TRBJ2-5; TRBD2 agrees at 11 bases. With 5 bases clipped from V and 5 bases from J, the junction kept 7 bases outside the gene matches. This CDR3 spans 15 amino acids. From germline, CDR1 is SGHTA and CDR2 FQGNSA.

The rearrangement links TRBV30 to TRBJ1-5; D ambiguous. V lost 2 bases and J lost 10, with 12 bases in between. This CDR3 has 12 residues. In germline, CDR1 is GTSNPN, CDR2 SVGIG (reference sequence). CDR3 residues: CAWSPGELPQHF. The CDR3 bases are TGTGCCTGGAGTCCCGGAGAATTACCCCAGCATTTT.

This chain's CDR3 is CASSLIPGTQYF. The CDR3 DNA reads TGTGCCAGCAGCTTAATCCCCGGGACCCAGTACTTC. This chain uses TRBV7-6 with TRBJ2-5; D unresolved. The CDR3 runs to 12 residues. The germline V gene has CDR1 SGHVS and CDR2 FNYEAQ. The V end lost 2 bases, the J end lost 7 bases, and 8 bases lay between the germline ends.